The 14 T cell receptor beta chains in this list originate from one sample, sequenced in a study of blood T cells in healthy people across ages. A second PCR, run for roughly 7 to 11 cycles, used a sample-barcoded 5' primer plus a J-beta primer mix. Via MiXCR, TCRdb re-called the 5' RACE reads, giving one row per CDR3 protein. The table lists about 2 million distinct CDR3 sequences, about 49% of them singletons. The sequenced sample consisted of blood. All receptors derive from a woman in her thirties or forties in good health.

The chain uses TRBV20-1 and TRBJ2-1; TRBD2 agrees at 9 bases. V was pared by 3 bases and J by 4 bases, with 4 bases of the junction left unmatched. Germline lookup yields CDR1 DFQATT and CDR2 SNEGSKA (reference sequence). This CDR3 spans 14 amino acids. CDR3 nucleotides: TGCAGTGCTAGGAAGCGGGGGGCGTACAATGAGCAGTTCTTC. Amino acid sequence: CSARKRGAYNEQFF.

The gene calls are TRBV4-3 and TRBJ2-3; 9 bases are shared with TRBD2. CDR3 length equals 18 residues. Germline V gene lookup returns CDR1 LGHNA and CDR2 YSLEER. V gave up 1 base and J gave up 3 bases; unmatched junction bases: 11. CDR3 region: CASSQVIKSGGKTDTQYF. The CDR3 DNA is TGCGCCAGCAGCCAAGTTATTAAAAGCGGGGGGAAAACAGATACGCAGTATTTT.

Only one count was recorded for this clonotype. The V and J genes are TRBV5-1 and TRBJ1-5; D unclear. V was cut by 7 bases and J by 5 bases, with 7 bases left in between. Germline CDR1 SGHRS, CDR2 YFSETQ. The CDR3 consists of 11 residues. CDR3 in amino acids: CASFGDQPQHF. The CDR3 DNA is TGCGCCAGCTTCGGGGATCAGCCCCAGCATTTT.

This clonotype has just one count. CDR3 in amino acids: CASSSYPRTTGPGYTF. CDR3 DNA sequence: TGTGCCAGCAGCTCCTATCCTAGGACAACCGGCCCTGGCTACACCTTC. This sequence joins TRBV7-2 and TRBJ1-2; D is perhaps TRBD1 (5 bases). V gave up 4 bases and J gave up 7 bases, with 22 bases separating them. Germline V CDR1 and CDR2: SGHTA, FQGNSA. The CDR3 runs 16 residues.

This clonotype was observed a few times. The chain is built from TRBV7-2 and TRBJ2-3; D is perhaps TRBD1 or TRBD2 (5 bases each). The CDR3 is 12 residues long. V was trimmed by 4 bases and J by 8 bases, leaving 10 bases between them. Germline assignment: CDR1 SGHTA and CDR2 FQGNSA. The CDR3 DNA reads TGTGCCAGCAGCTCAACTAGGGGTACGCAGTATTTT. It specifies CASSSTRGTQYF. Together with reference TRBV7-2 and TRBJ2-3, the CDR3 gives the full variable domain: GAGVSQSPSNKVTEKGKDVELRCDPISGHTALYWYRQSLGQGLEFLIYFQGNSAPDKSGLPSDRFSAERTGGSVSTLTIQRTQQEDSAVYLCASSSTRGTQYFGPGTRLTVL.

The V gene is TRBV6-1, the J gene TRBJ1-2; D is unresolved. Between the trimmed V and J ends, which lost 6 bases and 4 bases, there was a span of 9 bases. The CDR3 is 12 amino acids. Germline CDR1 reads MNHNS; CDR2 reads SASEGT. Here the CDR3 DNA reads TGTGCCAGCAGCCAAAGATTCTATGGCTACACCTTC. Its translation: CASSQRFYGYTF.

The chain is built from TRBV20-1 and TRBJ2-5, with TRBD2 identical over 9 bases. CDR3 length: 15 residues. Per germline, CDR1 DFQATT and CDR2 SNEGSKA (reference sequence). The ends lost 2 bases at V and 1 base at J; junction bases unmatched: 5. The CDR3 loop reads CSARYAGGLQETQYF. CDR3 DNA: TGCAGTGCTAGATATGCGGGGGGGCTCCAAGAGACCCAGTACTTC.

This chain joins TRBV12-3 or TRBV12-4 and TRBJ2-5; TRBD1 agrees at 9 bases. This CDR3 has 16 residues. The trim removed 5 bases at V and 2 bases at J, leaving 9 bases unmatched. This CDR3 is CASSGPGQGLQETQYF. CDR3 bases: TGTGCCAGCAGTGGCCCGGGACAGGGTTTACAAGAGACCCAGTACTTC.

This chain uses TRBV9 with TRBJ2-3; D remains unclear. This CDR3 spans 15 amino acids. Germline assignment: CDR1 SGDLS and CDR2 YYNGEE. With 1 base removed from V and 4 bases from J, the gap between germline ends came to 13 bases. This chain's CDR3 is CASSVRPTLPDTQYF. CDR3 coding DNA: TGTGCCAGCAGCGTACGTCCAACCCTCCCAGATACGCAGTATTTT.

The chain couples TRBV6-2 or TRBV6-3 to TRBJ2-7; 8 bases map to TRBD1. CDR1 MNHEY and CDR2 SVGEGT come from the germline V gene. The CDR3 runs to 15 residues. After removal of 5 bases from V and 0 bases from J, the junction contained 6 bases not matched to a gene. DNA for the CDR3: TGTGCCAGCAGTCACTGGGACAGGACCTCCTACGAGCAGTACTTC. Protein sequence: CASSHWDRTSYEQYF.

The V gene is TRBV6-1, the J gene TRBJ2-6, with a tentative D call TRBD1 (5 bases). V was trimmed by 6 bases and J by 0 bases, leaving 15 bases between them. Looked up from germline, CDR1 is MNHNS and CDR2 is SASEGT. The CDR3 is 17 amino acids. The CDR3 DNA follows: TGTGCCAGCAGAAACACCCGAAGGGGCTCTGGGGCCAACGTCCTGACTTTC. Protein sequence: CASRNTRRGSGANVLTF.

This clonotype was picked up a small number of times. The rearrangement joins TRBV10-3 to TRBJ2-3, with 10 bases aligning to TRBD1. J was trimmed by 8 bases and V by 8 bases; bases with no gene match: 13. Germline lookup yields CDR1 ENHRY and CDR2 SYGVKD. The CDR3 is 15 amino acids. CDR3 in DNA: TGTGCCATCGGGGGATCGGGGACAGGGGAGTCTACGCAGTATTTT. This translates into CAIGGSGTGESTQYF.

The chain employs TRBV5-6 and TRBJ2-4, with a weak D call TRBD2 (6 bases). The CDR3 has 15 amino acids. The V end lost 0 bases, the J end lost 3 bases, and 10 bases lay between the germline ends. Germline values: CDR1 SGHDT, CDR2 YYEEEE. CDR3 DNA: TGTGCCAGCAGCTTGGTTCGGGGGTACAAAAACATTCAGTACTTC. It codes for CASSLVRGYKNIQYF.

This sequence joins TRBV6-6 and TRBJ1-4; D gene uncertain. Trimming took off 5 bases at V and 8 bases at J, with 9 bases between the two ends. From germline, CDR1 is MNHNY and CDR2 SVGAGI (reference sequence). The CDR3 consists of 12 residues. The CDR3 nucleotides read TGTGCCAGCAGTACCGGGGAGGAAAAACTGTTTTTT. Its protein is CASSTGEEKLFF.